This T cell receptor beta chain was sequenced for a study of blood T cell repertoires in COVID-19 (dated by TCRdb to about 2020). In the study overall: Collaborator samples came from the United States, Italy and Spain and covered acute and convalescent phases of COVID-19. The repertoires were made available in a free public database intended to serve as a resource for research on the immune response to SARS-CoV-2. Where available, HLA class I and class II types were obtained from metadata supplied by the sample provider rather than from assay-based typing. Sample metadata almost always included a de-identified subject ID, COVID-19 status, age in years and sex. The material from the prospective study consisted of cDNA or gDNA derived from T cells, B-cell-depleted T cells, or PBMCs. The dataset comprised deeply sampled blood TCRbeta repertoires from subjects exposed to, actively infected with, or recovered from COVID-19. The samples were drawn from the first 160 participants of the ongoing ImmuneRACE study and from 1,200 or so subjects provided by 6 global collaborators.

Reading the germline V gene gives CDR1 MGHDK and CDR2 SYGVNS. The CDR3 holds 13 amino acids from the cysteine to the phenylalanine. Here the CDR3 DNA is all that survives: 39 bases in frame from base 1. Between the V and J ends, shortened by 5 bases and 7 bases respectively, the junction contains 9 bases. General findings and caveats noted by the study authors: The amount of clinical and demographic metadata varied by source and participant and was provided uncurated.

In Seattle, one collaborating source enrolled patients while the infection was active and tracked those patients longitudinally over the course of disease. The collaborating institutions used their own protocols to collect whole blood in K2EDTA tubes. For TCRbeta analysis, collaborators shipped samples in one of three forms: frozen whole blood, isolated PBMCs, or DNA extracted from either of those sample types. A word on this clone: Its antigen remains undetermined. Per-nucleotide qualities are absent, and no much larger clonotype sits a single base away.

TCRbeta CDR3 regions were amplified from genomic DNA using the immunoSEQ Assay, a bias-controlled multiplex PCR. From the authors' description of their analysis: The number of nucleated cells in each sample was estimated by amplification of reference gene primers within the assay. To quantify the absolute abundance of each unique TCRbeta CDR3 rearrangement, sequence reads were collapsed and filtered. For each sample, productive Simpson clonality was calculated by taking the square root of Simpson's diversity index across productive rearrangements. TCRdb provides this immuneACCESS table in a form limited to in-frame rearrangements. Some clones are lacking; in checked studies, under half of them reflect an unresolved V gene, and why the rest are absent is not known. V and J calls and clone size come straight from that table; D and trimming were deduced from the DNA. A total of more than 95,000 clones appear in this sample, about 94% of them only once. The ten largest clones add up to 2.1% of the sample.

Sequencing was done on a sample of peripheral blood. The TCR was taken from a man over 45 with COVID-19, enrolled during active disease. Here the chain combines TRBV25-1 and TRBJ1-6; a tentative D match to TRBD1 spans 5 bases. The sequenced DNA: TGTGCCAGCAGTCTCGGGGGGAATTCACCCCTCCACTTT. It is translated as CASSLGGNSPLHF.